What follows is one TCR beta chain and its context. Its antigen is unknown. The entry originates in a study of cytomegalovirus exposure and HLA in healthy donors. Sequenced by immunoSEQ multiplex PCR; TCRdb stores in-frame clones only, minus some. The table has 150,000 or so clones, approximately 86% seen once. The V end lost 1 base, the J end lost 0 bases, and 19 bases lay between the germline ends. This CDR3 has 18 amino acids. Germline CDR1 is LGHNA and CDR2 is YSLEER. Study findings and constraints: Diagnosis of cytomegalovirus status made by the classifier reportedly showed high specificity and sensitivity.

Donors were drawn from the approximately 120-subject validation cohort, separate from the approximately 700-subject first cohort. This TCR derives from a man aged 18-30 years in good health and CMV-seropositive. Specimen: PBMCs. The rearrangement links TRBV4-3 to TRBJ2-7; no definite D call. The CDR3 nucleotides read TGCGCCAGCAGCCAAGCCCCCTACCTCGAACTGAGCTCCTACGAGCAGTACTTC. This translates into CASSQAPYLELSSYEQYF.